This T cell receptor (beta chain) was profiled in a study of early T cells in non-severe SARS-CoV-2 infection. The V segment lost 5 bases and the J segment 6 bases; nucleotides outside the gene matches: 5. The CDR3 length is 12 residues. The germline V gene encodes CDR1 DFQATT and CDR2 SNEGSKA (reference sequence). TCRdb reprocessed the 5' RACE reads via MiXCR and lists one record per CDR3 protein. The sample has 35,000 to 45,000 distinct CDR3 sequences; roughly 5.9% are singletons. The material sequenced was whole blood. This chain connects TRBV20-1 to TRBJ2-3; 7 bases agree with TRBD2. This clonotype originated in an adult who was a healthcare worker with PCR-confirmed SARS-CoV-2 infection or an uninfected control (not recorded which). The CDR3 loop reads CSAPTSSDTQYF. The DNA for the CDR3 is TGCAGTGCTCCGACTAGCTCGGATACGCAGTATTTT.